The 30 T cell receptor beta chains in this list originate from one sample, sequenced in a study of blood T cell repertoires in COVID-19. Method: immunoSEQ multiplex PCR; TCRdb's copy keeps in-frame clones and lacks some. The sample has about 99,000 clones, about 91% seen once. Sequencing was performed on peripheral blood. Every receptor here comes from a human donor in a cohort sampled during active COVID-19.

The CDR3 sequence is CAWKIGAGPNQPQHF. CDR3 coding DNA: TGTGCCTGGAAAATCGGTGCAGGGCCCAATCAGCCCCAGCATTTT. The chain uses TRBV30 and TRBJ1-5; a weak D match, TRBD1 (5 bases). V lost 4 bases and J lost 3, with 16 bases in between. The CDR3 sequence is 15 residues long. Germline V gene sequence: CDR1 GTSNPN, CDR2 SVGIG (reference sequence).

This rearrangement joins TRBV7-2 to TRBJ2-5; a possible D gene is TRBD2 (5 bases). Germline loops: CDR1 SGHTA, CDR2 FQGNSA. This CDR3 region has 12 residues. V gave up 3 bases and J gave up 4 bases, with 6 bases separating them. The DNA for the CDR3 is TGTGCCAGCAGCTTGGCGGGAGAGACCCAGTACTTC. This sequence encodes CASSLAGETQYF.

The chain joins TRBV7-9 to TRBJ2-7, with 7 bases lining up with TRBD1. Germline V lookup: CDR1 SEHNR, CDR2 FQNEAQ (reference sequence). The J segment lost 6 bases and the V segment lost 10 bases, leaving 9 bases of the junction unmatched. The length of the CDR3 is 12 residues. As DNA, the CDR3 is TGTGCCATCACACAGGGGTTCAGCGAGCAGTACTTC. This codes for CAITQGFSEQYF. Drawing the rest from reference TRBV7-9 and TRBJ2-7, the complete variable domain is DTGVSQNPRHKITKRGQNVTFRCDPISEHNRLYWYRQTLGQGPEFLTYFQNEAQLEKSRLLSDRFSAERPKGSFSTLEIQRTEQGDSAMYLCAITQGFSEQYFGPGTRLTVT.

The chain is built from TRBV19 and TRBJ1-2; 9 bases match TRBD1. The CDR3 totals 14 residues. Losses at the gene ends were 4 bases for V and 3 bases for J; bases not matched to a gene: 3. Germline loops: CDR1 LNHDA, CDR2 SQIVND (reference sequence). CDR3 region: CASSRDRADYGYTF. CDR3 DNA sequence: TGTGCCAGTAGTAGGGACAGGGCGGACTATGGCTACACCTTC.

This clone was detected once. The rearrangement joins TRBV28 to TRBJ1-2; possible D gene TRBD1, 5 bases. V gave up 8 bases and J gave up 0 bases, with 7 bases separating them. The CDR3 length is 12 residues. CDR1 and CDR2 from the germline V gene are MDHEN and SYDVKM. This chain's CDR3 is CASVGANYGYTF. Here the CDR3 DNA reads TGTGCCAGCGTAGGGGCTAACTATGGCTACACCTTC.

This clone came up once. This chain links TRBV27 with TRBJ1-2, with TRBD1 matching over 11 bases. Trimming cost V 6 bases and J 5 bases; bases outside gene matches: 11. Germline V lookup: CDR1 MNHEY, CDR2 SMNVEV (reference sequence). The CDR3 has 16 amino acids. CDR3 sequence reads: CASSRAGQGAYYGYTF. For the CDR3, the DNA is TGTGCCAGCAGCCGGGCAGGACAGGGGGCTTATTATGGCTACACCTTC.

The chain employs TRBV18 and TRBJ1-4; TRBD1 aligns across 7 bases. The CDR3 sequence is 14 residues long. Germline V lookup: CDR1 KGHSH, CDR2 LQKENI. After removal of 4 bases from V and 5 bases from J, the junction contained 4 bases not matched to a gene. In DNA, the CDR3 is TGTGCCAGCTCACTGGGACAGCGAAATGAAAAACTGTTTTTT. As protein: CASSLGQRNEKLFF.

The V call is TRBV11-2, the J call TRBJ1-4; D ambiguous. The V and J ends lost 4 bases and 7 bases respectively, with 13 bases between them. The CDR3 sequence is 14 residues long. CDR1 is SGHAT and CDR2 is FQNNGV in the germline V gene. The CDR3 DNA reads TGTGCCAGCAGCTCCGAGGAGGGCAGTGAAAAACTGTTTTTT. Translated, it gives CASSSEEGSEKLFF.

V is TRBV28 and J is TRBJ1-2; no clear D. The CDR3 has 14 residues. With 4 bases removed from V and 1 base from J, the gap between germline ends came to 10 bases. CDR1 is MDHEN and CDR2 is SYDVKM in the germline V gene. This CDR3 is CASSYDSFNYGYTF. The DNA of the CDR3 is TGTGCCAGCAGTTATGACTCCTTTAACTATGGCTACACCTTC.

The chain has TRBV2 and TRBJ1-2; 7 bases are shared with TRBD1. The V gene end was trimmed by 6 bases and the J gene end by 14 bases; junction bases not matched to a gene: 18. The germline CDR1 and CDR2 sequences are SNHLY and FYNNEI. This CDR3 is 14 amino acids long. The CDR3 nucleotides read TGTGCCAGCAGCCGGGAACAGGGGAACCCGTATGGAACCTTC. Its translation: CASSREQGNPYGTF.

The rearrangement links TRBV24-1 to TRBJ2-3, with 9 bases matching TRBD1. The CDR3 runs to 14 residues. The V segment lost 5 bases and the J segment 5 bases; nucleotides outside the gene matches: 4. CDR1 KGHDR and CDR2 SFDVKD come from the germline V gene. The CDR3 DNA sequence: TGTGCCACCAGTGGGGACAGGGAAAAAGATACGCAGTATTTT. It codes for CATSGDREKDTQYF.

The chain employs TRBV7-9 and TRBJ1-1; D unresolved. This CDR3 comprises 13 residues. The ends were cut back, 4 bases at V and 1 base at J, with 7 bases in the middle. Germline V lookup: CDR1 SEHNR, CDR2 FQNEAQ (reference sequence). For the CDR3, the DNA is TGTGCCAGCAGCTATACAGAGAACACTGAAGCTTTCTTT. Protein product: CASSYTENTEAFF.

The gene calls are TRBV6-4 and TRBJ1-2; the D is unclear. With 4 bases removed from V and 2 bases from J, the gap between germline ends came to 11 bases. Germline CDR1 is MRHNA and CDR2 is SNTAGT. The CDR3 has 14 residues. The CDR3 spells CASSVEATNYGYTF. DNA for the CDR3: TGTGCCAGCAGTGTGGAGGCGACCAACTATGGCTACACCTTC.

The chain carries TRBV7-9 and TRBJ2-7, with 9 bases identical to TRBD1. CDR1 SEHNR and CDR2 FQNEAQ come from the germline V gene (reference sequence). This CDR3 is 15 amino acids long. Losses at the gene ends were 4 bases for V and 1 base for J; bases not matched to a gene: 5. CDR3 amino acids: CASSSQGAISYEQYF. CDR3 nucleotides: TGTGCCAGCAGCTCACAGGGGGCGATATCCTACGAGCAGTACTTC.

The CDR3 loop is CASSQEAGRGIPTNEKLFF. The CDR3 DNA sequence: TGTGCCAGCAGCCAAGAAGCGGGAAGGGGAATACCAACTAATGAAAAACTGTTTTTT. The chain recombines TRBV4-2 with TRBJ1-4, with TRBD1 as a possible D gene (5 bases). The CDR3 consists of 19 residues. CDR1 is LGHNA and CDR2 is YNFKEQ in the germline V gene. Trimming stripped 0 bases from V and 0 bases from J, with 17 bases between.

V gene TRBV7-3 combines with J gene TRBJ2-7, with TRBD1 identical over 8 bases. This CDR3 spans 14 amino acids. J lost 0 bases, V lost 5 bases, and 3 bases had no gene match. Germline loops: CDR1 SGHTA, CDR2 FQGTGA. The CDR3 is CASSPGTGSYEQYF. The CDR3, as DNA: TGTGCCAGCAGCCCCGGGACAGGCTCCTACGAGCAGTACTTC.

The genes are TRBV29-1 and TRBJ2-3; 10 bases are a match to TRBD1. CDR1 is SQVTM and CDR2 is ANQGSEA in the germline V gene. The CDR3 covers 13 residues. With V trimmed by 6 bases and J by 6 bases, 6 bases remained unmatched. The CDR3 loop reads CSVAGTGADTQYF. The CDR3 region has the DNA TGCAGCGTCGCCGGGACAGGGGCTGATACGCAGTATTTT.

The chain joins TRBV9 to TRBJ2-3; D is unclear. Germline V gene data show CDR1 as SGDLS and CDR2 as YYNGEE. Trimming pared 3 bases from V and 6 bases from J, leaving 5 bases between. The CDR3 has 11 residues. CDR3 DNA: TGTGCCAGCAGCGCGACTGATACGCAGTATTTT. As protein: CASSATDTQYF.

A remark on this clone: The sample has other DNA sequences that encode this CDR3 too. This chain joins TRBV7-9 and TRBJ1-1, with D hard to call. Germline V gene sequence: CDR1 SEHNR, CDR2 FQNEAQ (reference sequence). The CDR3 contains 13 residues. V lost 3 bases and J 1 base, leaving 6 bases between the germline ends. This CDR3 reads CASSFSGNTEAFF. CDR3 bases: TGTGCCAGCAGCTTTTCAGGGAACACTGAAGCTTTCTTT.

This clone appeared once. The V call is TRBV6-6, the J call TRBJ1-2; 9 bases are a match to TRBD1. V was pared by 5 bases and J by 5 bases, with 6 bases of the junction left unmatched. Germline CDR1 and CDR2: MNHNY and SVGAGI (reference sequence). There are 14 residues in the CDR3. CDR3 residues: CASSAGQGLYGYTF. In DNA form, the CDR3 reads TGTGCCAGCAGTGCGGGACAGGGCCTTTATGGCTACACCTTC.

The genes are TRBV6-2 or TRBV6-3 and TRBJ2-2; the match to TRBD2 covers 10 bases. V lost 6 bases, J lost 4 bases, and 5 bases stayed unmatched. The germline V gene has CDR1 MNHEY and CDR2 SVGEGT. The CDR3 is 15 amino acids. In DNA form, the CDR3 reads TGTGCCAGCAGCTGGACTAGCGGTTCCACCGGGGAGCTGTTTTTT. It codes for CASSWTSGSTGELFF.

DNA for the CDR3: TGTGCCAGCTCACCCGGGAGGGGCGGCGATCAGCCCCAGCATTTT. It is translated as CASSPGRGGDQPQHF. This sequence joins TRBV18 and TRBJ1-5; TRBD1 might be the D (5 bases). The CDR3 sequence is 15 residues long. The germline V and J ends were trimmed by 3 bases and 5 bases, with 14 bases remaining between them. Germline V gene lookup returns CDR1 KGHSH and CDR2 LQKENI.

J is TRBJ1-2 and V is TRBV4-1; 10 positions agree with TRBD1. Trimming took 6 bases from V and 7 from J; bases not matched to a gene: 17. The CDR3 contains 17 residues. CDR1 and CDR2 from the germline V gene are MGHRA and YSYEKL. CDR3 amino acids: CASRRTGGIITHSGYTF. CDR3 bases: TGCGCCAGCAGGCGGACAGGGGGGATTATAACTCACTCTGGCTACACCTTC.

This clone was found once. CDR3 coding DNA: TGCAGTGCTAGTAGGGGGTTCGGCCCAGATACGCAGTATTTT. It is translated as CSASRGFGPDTQYF. V is TRBV20-1 and J is TRBJ2-3; D possibly corresponds to TRBD1 (6 bases). CDR3 length: 14 residues. The V and J ends lost 3 bases and 4 bases respectively, with 14 bases between them. Looked up from germline, CDR1 is DFQATT and CDR2 is SNEGSKA (reference sequence).

The CDR3 DNA reads TGCGCCAGCAGCTTCGGGACAGGAGAGACCCAGTACTTC. Residues: CASSFGTGETQYF. The rearrangement uses TRBV5-1 and TRBJ2-5, with TRBD1 identical over 8 bases. The V gene's germline CDR1 is SGHRS and CDR2 YFSETQ. This CDR3 contains 13 residues. V gave up 2 bases and J gave up 4 bases; unmatched junction bases: 1. The variable domain in full, completed from reference TRBV5-1 and TRBJ2-5, reads KAGVTQTPRYLIKTRGQQVTLSCSPISGHRSVSWYQQTPGQGLQFLFEYFSETQRNKGNFPGRFSGRQFSNSRSEMNVSTLELGDSALYLCASSFGTGETQYFGPGTRLLVL.

Sample share makes this clone large. Germline is not matched at one junction end, which may reflect a read error. The chain combines TRBV11-3 with TRBJ2-2, with 13 bases identical to TRBD2. This CDR3 region has 17 residues. Germline assignment: CDR1 SGHNT and CDR2 YENEEA. The CDR3 DNA reads TGTGCCAGCACCTTAATGTGGACTAGCGGGAGTCCCGGGGAGCTGTTTTTT. Protein product: CASTLMWTSGSPGELFF.

The genes are TRBV3-1 (or the pseudogene TRBV3-2) and TRBJ2-7; D not resolved. V was cut by 6 bases and J by 0 bases, with 6 bases left in between. This CDR3 comprises 12 residues. CDR1 and CDR2 (germline): LGHDT, YNNKEL (reference sequence). The CDR3: CASSGPSYEQYF. As DNA, the CDR3 is TGTGCCAGCAGTGGCCCCTCCTACGAGCAGTACTTC.

V gene TRBV13 combines with J gene TRBJ1-1, with D tentatively TRBD1 (5 bases). The V gene's germline CDR1 is PRHDT and CDR2 FYEKMQ (reference sequence). This CDR3 spans 11 amino acids. Trimming cost V 5 bases and J 8 bases, with 9 bases left between them. The CDR3 DNA reads as TGTGCCAGCAGCCGTCGACAGGAAGCTTTCTTT. It translates to CASSRRQEAFF.

The chain links TRBV6-5 to TRBJ1-3; tentatively, D is TRBD1 (5 bases). Germline V gene data show CDR1 as MNHEY and CDR2 as SVGAGI. V gave up 2 bases and J gave up 3 bases, with 11 bases separating them. The CDR3 extends over 15 amino acids. This CDR3 reads CASSYNPGYGNTIYF. CDR3 DNA sequence: TGTGCCAGCAGTTACAACCCAGGGTATGGAAACACCATATATTTT.

This chain links TRBV19 with TRBJ2-1; TRBD2 agrees at 11 bases. Germline V gene lookup returns CDR1 LNHDA and CDR2 SQIVND (reference sequence). The junction had 9 bases not matched to a gene; V was cut back by 9 bases and J by 2 bases. The CDR3 spans 16 residues. The CDR3 DNA is TGTGCCAGCACCGCCCTTAGCGGGGGGGCCTACAATGAGCAGTTCTTC. Translating gives CASTALSGGAYNEQFF.